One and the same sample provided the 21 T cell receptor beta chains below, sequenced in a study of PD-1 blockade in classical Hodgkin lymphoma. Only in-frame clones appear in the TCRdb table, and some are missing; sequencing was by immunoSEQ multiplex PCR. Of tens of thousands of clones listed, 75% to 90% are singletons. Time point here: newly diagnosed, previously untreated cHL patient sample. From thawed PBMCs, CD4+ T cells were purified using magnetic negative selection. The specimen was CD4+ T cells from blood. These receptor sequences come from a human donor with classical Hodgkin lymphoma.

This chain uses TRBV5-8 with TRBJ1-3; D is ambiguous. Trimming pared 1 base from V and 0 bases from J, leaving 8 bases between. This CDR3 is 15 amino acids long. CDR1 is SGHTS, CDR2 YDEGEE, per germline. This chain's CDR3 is CASSLSGHSGNTIYF. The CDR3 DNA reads TGTGCCAGCAGCTTGTCAGGCCACTCTGGAAACACCATATATTTT.

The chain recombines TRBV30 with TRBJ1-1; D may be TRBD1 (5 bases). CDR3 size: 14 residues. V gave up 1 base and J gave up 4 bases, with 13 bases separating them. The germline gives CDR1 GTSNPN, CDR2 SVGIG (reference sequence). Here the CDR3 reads CAWSGMGPGTEAFF. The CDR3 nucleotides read TGTGCCTGGAGTGGGATGGGACCTGGCACTGAAGCTTTCTTT.

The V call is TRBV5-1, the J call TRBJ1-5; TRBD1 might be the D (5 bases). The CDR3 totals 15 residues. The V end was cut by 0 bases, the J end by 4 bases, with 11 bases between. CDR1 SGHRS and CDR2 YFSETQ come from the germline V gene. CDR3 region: CASSLDGDGNQPQHF. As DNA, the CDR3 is TGCGCCAGCAGCTTGGATGGGGACGGTAATCAGCCCCAGCATTTT.

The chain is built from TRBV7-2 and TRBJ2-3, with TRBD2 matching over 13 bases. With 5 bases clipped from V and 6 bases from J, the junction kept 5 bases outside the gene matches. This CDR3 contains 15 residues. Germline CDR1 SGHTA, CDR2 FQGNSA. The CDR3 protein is CASSRTSGSRDTQYF. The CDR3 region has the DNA TGTGCCAGCAGCCGGACTAGCGGGAGCCGGGATACGCAGTATTTT.

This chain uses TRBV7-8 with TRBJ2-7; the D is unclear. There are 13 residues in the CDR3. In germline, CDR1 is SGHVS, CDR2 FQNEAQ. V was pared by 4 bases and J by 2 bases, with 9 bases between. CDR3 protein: CASSSSPPYEQYF. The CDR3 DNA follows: TGTGCCAGCAGCTCCTCGCCCCCCTACGAGCAGTACTTC.

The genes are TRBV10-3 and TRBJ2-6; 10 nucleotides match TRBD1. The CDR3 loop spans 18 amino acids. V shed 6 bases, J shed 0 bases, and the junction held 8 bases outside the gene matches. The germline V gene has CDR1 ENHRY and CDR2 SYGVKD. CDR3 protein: CAIRDRDRGLSGANVLTF. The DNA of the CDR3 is TGTGCCATCAGGGACCGGGACAGGGGTCTCTCTGGGGCCAACGTCCTGACTTTC.

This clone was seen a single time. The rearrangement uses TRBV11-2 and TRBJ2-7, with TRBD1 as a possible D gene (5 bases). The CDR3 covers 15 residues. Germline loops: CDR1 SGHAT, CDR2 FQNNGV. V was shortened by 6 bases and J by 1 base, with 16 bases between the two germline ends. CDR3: CASRPPGRGSYEQYF. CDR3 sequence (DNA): TGTGCCAGCAGACCCCCAGGGCGCGGTTCCTACGAGCAGTACTTC.

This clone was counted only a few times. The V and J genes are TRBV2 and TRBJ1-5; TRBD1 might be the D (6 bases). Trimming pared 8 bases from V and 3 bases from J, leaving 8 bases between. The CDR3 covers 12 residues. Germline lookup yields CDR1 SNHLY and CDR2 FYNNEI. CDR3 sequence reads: CASGQNNQPQHF. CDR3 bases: TGTGCCAGCGGACAGAACAATCAGCCCCAGCATTTT.

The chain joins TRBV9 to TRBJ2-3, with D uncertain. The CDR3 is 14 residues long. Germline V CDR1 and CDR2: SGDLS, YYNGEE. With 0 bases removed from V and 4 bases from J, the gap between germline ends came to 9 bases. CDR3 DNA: TGTGCCAGCAGCGTAGTAGGGTATTCAGATACGCAGTATTTT. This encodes CASSVVGYSDTQYF. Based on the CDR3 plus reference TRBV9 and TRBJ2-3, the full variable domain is DSGVTQTPKHLITATGQRVTLRCSPRSGDLSVYWYQQSLDQGLQFLIQYYNGEERAKGNILERFSAQQFPDLHSELNLSSLELGDSALYFCASSVVGYSDTQYFGPGTRLTVL.

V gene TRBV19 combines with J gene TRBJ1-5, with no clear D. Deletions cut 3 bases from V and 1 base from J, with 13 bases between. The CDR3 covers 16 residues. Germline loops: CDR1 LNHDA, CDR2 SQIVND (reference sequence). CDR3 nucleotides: TGTGCCAGTAGTATTAATCCACCCGTAAGCAATCAGCCCCAGCATTTT. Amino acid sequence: CASSINPPVSNQPQHF.

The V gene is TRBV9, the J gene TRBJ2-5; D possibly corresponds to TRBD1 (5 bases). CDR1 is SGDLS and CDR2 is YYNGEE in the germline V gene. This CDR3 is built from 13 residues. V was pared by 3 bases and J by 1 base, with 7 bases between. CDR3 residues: CASSADIQETQYF. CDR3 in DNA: TGTGCCAGCAGCGCGGACATCCAAGAGACCCAGTACTTC.

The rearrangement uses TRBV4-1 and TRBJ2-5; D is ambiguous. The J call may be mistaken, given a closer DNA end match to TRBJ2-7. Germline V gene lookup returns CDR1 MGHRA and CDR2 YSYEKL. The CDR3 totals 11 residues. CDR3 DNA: TGCGCCAGCAGCCAAGCGGGCGAGCAGTACTTC. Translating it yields CASSQAGEQYF.

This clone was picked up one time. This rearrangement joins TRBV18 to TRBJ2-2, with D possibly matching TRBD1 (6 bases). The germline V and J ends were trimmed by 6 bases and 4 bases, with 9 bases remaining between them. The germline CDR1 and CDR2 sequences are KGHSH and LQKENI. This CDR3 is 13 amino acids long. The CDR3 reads CASSRTATGELFF. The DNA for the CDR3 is TGTGCCAGCTCCAGGACAGCCACCGGGGAGCTGTTTTTT.

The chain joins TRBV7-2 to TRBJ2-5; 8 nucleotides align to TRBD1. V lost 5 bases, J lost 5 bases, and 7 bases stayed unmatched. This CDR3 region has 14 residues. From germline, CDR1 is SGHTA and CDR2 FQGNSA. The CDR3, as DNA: TGTGCCAGCAGCGCGACAGGGGTTGGGGAGACCCAGTACTTC. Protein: CASSATGVGETQYF.

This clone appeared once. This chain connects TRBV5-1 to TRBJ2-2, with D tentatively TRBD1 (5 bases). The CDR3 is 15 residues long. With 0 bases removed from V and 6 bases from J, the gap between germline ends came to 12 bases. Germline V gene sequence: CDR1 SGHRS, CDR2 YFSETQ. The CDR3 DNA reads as TGCGCCAGCAGCTTGGGGGGCCTCGGCGCCGGGGAGCTGTTTTTT. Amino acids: CASSLGGLGAGELFF.

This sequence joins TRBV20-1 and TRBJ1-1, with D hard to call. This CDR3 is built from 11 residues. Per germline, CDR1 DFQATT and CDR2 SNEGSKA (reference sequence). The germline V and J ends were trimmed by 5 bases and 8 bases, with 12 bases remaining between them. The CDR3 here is CSARQQREAFF. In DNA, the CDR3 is TGCAGTGCTCGGCAGCAGCGAGAAGCTTTCTTT.

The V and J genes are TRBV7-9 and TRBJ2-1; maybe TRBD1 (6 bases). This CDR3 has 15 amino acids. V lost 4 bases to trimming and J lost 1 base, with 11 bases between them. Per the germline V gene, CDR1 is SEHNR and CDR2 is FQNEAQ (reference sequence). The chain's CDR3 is CASSYSGQSYNEQFF. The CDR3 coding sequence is TGTGCCAGCAGCTACTCAGGACAGTCCTACAATGAGCAGTTCTTC.

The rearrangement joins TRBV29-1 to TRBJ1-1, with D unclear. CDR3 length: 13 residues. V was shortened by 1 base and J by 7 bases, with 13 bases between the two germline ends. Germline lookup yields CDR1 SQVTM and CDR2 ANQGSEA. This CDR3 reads CSVEGRGSVEAFF. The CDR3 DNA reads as TGCAGCGTTGAAGGTCGCGGGTCGGTTGAAGCTTTCTTT. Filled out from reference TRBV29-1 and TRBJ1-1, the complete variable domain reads SAVISQKPSRDICQRGTSLTIQCQVDSQVTMMFWYRQQPGQSLTLIATANQGSEATYESGFVIDKFPISRPNLTFSTLTVSNMSPEDSSIYLCSVEGRGSVEAFFGQGTRLTVV.

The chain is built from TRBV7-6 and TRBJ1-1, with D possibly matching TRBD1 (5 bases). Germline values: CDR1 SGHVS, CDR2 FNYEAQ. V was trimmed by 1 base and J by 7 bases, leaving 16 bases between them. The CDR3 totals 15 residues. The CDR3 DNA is TGTGCCAGCAGCTTAGGGGCCGGGGCATGGGGTGAAGCTTTCTTT. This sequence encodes CASSLGAGAWGEAFF.

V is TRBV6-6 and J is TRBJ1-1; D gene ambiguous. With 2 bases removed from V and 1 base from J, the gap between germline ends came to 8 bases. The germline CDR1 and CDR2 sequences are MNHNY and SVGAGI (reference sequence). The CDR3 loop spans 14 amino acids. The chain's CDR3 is CASSYRPANTEAFF. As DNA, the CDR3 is TGTGCCAGCAGTTACCGTCCAGCGAACACTGAAGCTTTCTTT.

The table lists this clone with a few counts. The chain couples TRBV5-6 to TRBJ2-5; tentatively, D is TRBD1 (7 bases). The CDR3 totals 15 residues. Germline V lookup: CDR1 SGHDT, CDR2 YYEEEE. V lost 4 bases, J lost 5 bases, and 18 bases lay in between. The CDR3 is CASSRVDREVETQYF. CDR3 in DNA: TGTGCCAGCAGCCGCGTTGACAGGGAGGTTGAGACCCAGTACTTC.